This TCR beta chain was captured by sequencing in a study of T cell responses to AZD1222 COVID-19 vaccine. Overall study findings and caveats: White British donors predominated, females outnumbered males, and clonal diversity was possibly underestimated. Baseline testing showed seropositivity in only a handful of AZD1222 recipients. At 160-218 and 743-854, vaccine-associated CD4 TCRs were dominant, and they spanned spike. The study reported that nearly half of spike-specific TCRs target unmutated variant regions.

CDR1 and CDR2 from the germline V gene are MNHEY and SMNVEV (reference sequence). The CDR3 length is 15 residues. Trimming pared 6 bases from V and 2 bases from J, leaving 14 bases between. A note on this clone: Its target is unknown.

Sequenced by immunoSEQ multiplex PCR; TCRdb stores in-frame clones only, minus some. Of 100,000 to 150,000 clones in the sample, more than 75% are singletons; the top ten hold 3.5% to 4%. The sequence was obtained from an adult who received the AZD1222 COVID-19 vaccine. Here the sequenced sample was peripheral blood, taken 28 days after the second AZD1222 dose. The genes are TRBV27 and TRBJ1-5; the D is unclear. The DNA of the CDR3 is TGTGCCAGCAGACCTTTTAGCACGGGCAATCAGCCCCAGCATTTT. As protein: CASRPFSTGNQPQHF.